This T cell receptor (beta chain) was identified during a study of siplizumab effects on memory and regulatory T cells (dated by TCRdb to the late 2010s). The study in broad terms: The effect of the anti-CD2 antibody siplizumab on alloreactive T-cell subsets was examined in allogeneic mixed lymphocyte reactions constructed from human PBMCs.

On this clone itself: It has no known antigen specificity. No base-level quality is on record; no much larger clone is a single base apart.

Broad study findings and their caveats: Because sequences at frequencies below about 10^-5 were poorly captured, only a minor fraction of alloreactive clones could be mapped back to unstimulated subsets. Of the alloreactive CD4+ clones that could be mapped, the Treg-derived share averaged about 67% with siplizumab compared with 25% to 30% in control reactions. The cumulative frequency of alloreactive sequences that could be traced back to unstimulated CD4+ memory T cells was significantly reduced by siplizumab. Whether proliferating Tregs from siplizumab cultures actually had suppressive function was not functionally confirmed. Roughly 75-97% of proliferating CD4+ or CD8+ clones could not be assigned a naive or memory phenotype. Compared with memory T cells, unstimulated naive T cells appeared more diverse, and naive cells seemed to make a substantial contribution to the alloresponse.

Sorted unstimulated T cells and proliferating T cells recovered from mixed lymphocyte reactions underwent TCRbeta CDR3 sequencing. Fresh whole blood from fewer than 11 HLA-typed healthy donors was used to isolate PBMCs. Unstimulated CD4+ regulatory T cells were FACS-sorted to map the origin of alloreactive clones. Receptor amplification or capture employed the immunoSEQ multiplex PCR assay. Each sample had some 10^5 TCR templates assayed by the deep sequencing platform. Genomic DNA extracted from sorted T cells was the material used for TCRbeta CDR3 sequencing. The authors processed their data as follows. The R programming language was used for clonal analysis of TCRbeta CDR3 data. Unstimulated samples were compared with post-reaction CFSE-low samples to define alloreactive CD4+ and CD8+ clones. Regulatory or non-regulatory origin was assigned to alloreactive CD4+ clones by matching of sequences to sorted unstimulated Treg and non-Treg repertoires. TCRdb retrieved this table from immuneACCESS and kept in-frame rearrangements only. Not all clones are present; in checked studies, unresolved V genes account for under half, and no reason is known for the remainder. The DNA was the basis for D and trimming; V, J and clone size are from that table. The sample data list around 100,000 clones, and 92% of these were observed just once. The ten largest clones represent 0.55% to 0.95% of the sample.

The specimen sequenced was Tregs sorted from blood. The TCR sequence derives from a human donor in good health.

The sequenced DNA: TGTGCCACCAGACTAGCGGGAGGGCCCCACAATGAGCAGTTCTTC. It encodes CATRLAGGPHNEQFF. This chain is built from TRBV19 and TRBJ2-1; 14 bases in the middle match TRBD2. Reading the germline V gene (reference sequence) gives CDR1 LNHDA and CDR2 SQIVND. Ends trimmed: V by 10 bases, J by 5 bases; bases unmatched to a gene: 7. From its cysteine to its phenylalanine, the CDR3 spans 15 amino acids. Only the CDR3 portion is preserved as DNA: 45 bases, with reading frame beginning at the first base. With the rest looked up from the reference TRBV19 and TRBJ2-1 genes rather than sequenced, the full variable domain is DGGITQSPKYLFRKEGQNVTLSCEQNLNHDAMYWYRQDPGQGLRLIYYSQIVNDFQKGDIAEGYSVSREKKESFPLTVTSAQKNPTAFYLCATRLAGGPHNEQFFGPGTRLTVL.